These 19 T cell receptor beta chains were all obtained from the same sample, sequenced in a study of identical twins. TCRdb redid the calling of the 5' RACE reads with MiXCR, one entry per CDR3 protein. The table includes roughly 1.6 million distinct CDR3 sequences, under 35% detected once. The sequencing input was cord blood. The source is a newborn girl in good health.

This clonotype occurred once. A much larger clonotype is one base distant, so this may be a read error. V and J are TRBV3-1 and TRBJ2-7; TRBD2 aligns across 9 bases. Germline CDR1 is LGHDT and CDR2 is YNNKEL (reference sequence). The CDR3 consists of 13 residues. The CDR3 DNA reads as TGTGCCAGCAGCTGGGGACTAGCCCACGAGCCGTACTTC. This sequence encodes CASSWGLAHEPYF.

This clonotype appeared a few times. This chain links TRBV7-2 with TRBJ1-1, with D possibly being TRBD1 (6 bases). Trimming left V 6 bases short and J 4 bases short, with 15 bases between. This CDR3 contains 14 residues. Germline CDR1 is SGHTA and CDR2 is FQGNSA. The CDR3 sequence: CASRPGVSGTEAFF. The CDR3 coding sequence is TGTGCCAGCAGACCAGGGGTAAGCGGCACTGAAGCTTTCTTT.

This clonotype was picked up a small number of times. The genes are TRBV15 and TRBJ2-3, with no clear D. This CDR3 has 14 residues. Germline V lookup: CDR1 LNHNV, CDR2 YYDKDF (reference sequence). Trimming left V 1 base short and J 4 bases short, with 9 bases between. CDR3: CATSRVSPADTQYF. CDR3 in DNA: TGTGCCACCAGCAGAGTGTCCCCAGCAGATACGCAGTATTTT. The full variable domain, its missing parts supplied by reference TRBV15 and TRBJ2-3, is DAMVIQNPRYQVTQFGKPVTLSCSQTLNHNVMYWYQQKSSQAPKLLFHYYDKDFNNEADTPDNFQSRRPNTSFCFLDIRSPGLGDTAMYLCATSRVSPADTQYFGPGTRLTVL.

The rearrangement joins TRBV14 to TRBJ2-7; 8 bases align to TRBD2. The junction had 8 bases not matched to a gene; V was cut back by 2 bases and J by 2 bases. The V gene's germline CDR1 is SGHDN and CDR2 FVKESK. The CDR3 runs 16 residues. DNA of the CDR3: TGTGCCAGCAGCCAACGGCGGGGAGCGGGGGCCTACGAGCAGTACTTC. The encoded protein is CASSQRRGAGAYEQYF. Together with reference TRBV14 and TRBJ2-7, the CDR3 gives the full variable domain: EAGVTQFPSHSVIEKGQTVTLRCDPISGHDNLYWYRRVMGKEIKFLLHFVKESKQDESGMPNNRFLAERTGGTYSTLKVQPAELEDSGVYFCASSQRRGAGAYEQYFGPGTRLTVT.

The chain uses TRBV27 and TRBJ2-5; 9 bases are a match to TRBD2. V lost 2 bases and J lost 11; bases outside the gene matches: 15. CDR1 and CDR2 (germline): MNHEY, SMNVEV (reference sequence). CDR3 size: 16 residues. For the CDR3, the DNA is TGTGCCAGCAGTTTACTGGGACTAGCCCCGCGCAATGAGCAGTACTTC. Protein sequence: CASSLLGLAPRNEQYF.

The chain uses TRBV6-5 and TRBJ1-1; 9 bases line up with TRBD1. The trim removed 1 base at V and 7 bases at J, leaving 4 bases unmatched. This CDR3 contains 14 residues. CDR1 and CDR2 (germline): MNHEY, SVGAGI. The DNA for the CDR3 is TGTGCCAGCAGTTACTTTGGGACAGGGAGTGAAGCTTTCTTT. Amino acids: CASSYFGTGSEAFF.

The sample holds a few counts of this clonotype. In DNA form, the CDR3 reads TGTGCCAGCAGCCAGAGACAGGGGAGCTCCTACAATGAGCAGTTCTTC. Translation gives CASSQRQGSSYNEQFF. The chain employs TRBV12-3 or TRBV12-4 and TRBJ2-1; 8 positions agree with TRBD1. V dropped 6 bases and J dropped 0; count of bases not matched to a gene: 7. The CDR3 runs 16 residues.

This clonotype was detected only a few times. The chain couples TRBV5-1 to TRBJ2-3; 9 nucleotides agree with TRBD2. The CDR3 totals 15 residues. V lost 10 bases to trimming and J lost 0 bases; unmatched junction nucleotides: 9. The germline V gene has CDR1 SGHRS and CDR2 YFSETQ. This chain's CDR3 is CASVGAGGSTDTQYF. DNA of the CDR3: TGCGCCTCCGTGGGAGCGGGGGGAAGCACAGATACGCAGTATTTT.

This clonotype was seen repeatedly, ten times or more. J is TRBJ1-4 and V is TRBV10-2; D call uncertain. Germline V CDR1 and CDR2: WSHSY, SAAADI. This CDR3 has 13 amino acids. Trimming cost V 2 bases and J 5 bases, with 6 bases left between them. CDR3 region: CASSETENEKLFF. The CDR3 DNA follows: TGCGCCAGCAGTGAGACAGAGAATGAAAAACTGTTTTTT.

This clonotype was found many times. At one end the junction does not follow the germline gene, possibly because of a read error. The chain joins TRBV4-1 to TRBJ2-5; the D is unclear. Germline values: CDR1 MGHRA, CDR2 YSYEKL. The CDR3 runs 13 residues. This CDR3 is CASSQVIQETQYF. The CDR3 nucleotides are TGTGCCAGCAGCCAAGTGATCCAAGAGACCCAGTACTTC.

This clonotype was detected only a few times. The chain uses TRBV20-1 and TRBJ1-5; no reliable D call. The CDR3 length is 12 residues. Germline V gene data show CDR1 as DFQATT and CDR2 as SNEGSKA (reference sequence). The germline V and J ends were trimmed by 5 bases and 0 bases, with 5 bases remaining between them. The CDR3 coding sequence is TGCAGTGCTCCAGATAGCAATCAGCCCCAGCATTTT. As protein: CSAPDSNQPQHF.

The V and J genes are TRBV28 and TRBJ1-5; D ambiguous. The CDR3 is made up of 16 amino acids. V shed 3 bases and J shed 4 bases, with 16 bases lying between them. Looked up from germline, CDR1 is MDHEN and CDR2 is SYDVKM. CDR3 amino acids: CASSLFYLRLNQPQHF. CDR3 in DNA: TGTGCCAGCAGTTTGTTCTATCTGCGCTTAAATCAGCCCCAGCATTTT.

This clonotype has more than one count but fewer than ten. The chain employs TRBV2 and TRBJ2-7; possible D gene TRBD2, 6 bases. From germline, CDR1 is SNHLY and CDR2 FYNNEI. Trimming pared 3 bases from V and 0 bases from J, leaving 9 bases between. This CDR3 contains 14 residues. The CDR3 bases are TGTGCCAGCAGTGAGGAGGGGTACTCCTACGAGCAGTACTTC. Translated: CASSEEGYSYEQYF.

This clonotype turned up a few times. The chain combines TRBV28 with TRBJ1-6, with 7 nucleotides matching TRBD1. Looked up from germline, CDR1 is MDHEN and CDR2 is SYDVKM. V was pared by 5 bases and J by 7 bases, with 5 bases of the junction left unmatched. The CDR3 length is 14 residues. DNA for the CDR3: TGTGCCAGCAGTGGACCGGGACAGAATTCACCCCTCCACTTT. This sequence encodes CASSGPGQNSPLHF.

This clonotype has just a few counts. The rearrangement uses TRBV12-3 or TRBV12-4 and TRBJ2-1; 8 bases agree with TRBD1. The CDR3 has 17 residues. Trimming at V came to 2 bases and at J to 8 bases, leaving 14 bases not matched to a gene. This chain's CDR3 is CASSLTLWTGITDEQFF. CDR3 DNA: TGTGCCAGCAGTTTAACCCTGTGGACAGGGATCACCGATGAGCAGTTCTTC.

This clonotype was detected only a few times. The chain uses TRBV20-1 and TRBJ1-5; TRBD1 aligns across 10 bases. Germline V gene sequence: CDR1 DFQATT, CDR2 SNEGSKA (reference sequence). The CDR3 is made up of 14 amino acids. V trimming: 6 bases; J trimming: 6 bases; junction bases outside the gene matches: 8. For the CDR3, the DNA is TGCAGTGCCAAGACAGGGGGCTCGGGTCAGCCCCAGCATTTT. Its translation: CSAKTGGSGQPQHF.

The V and J genes are TRBV10-3 and TRBJ2-1, with D possibly matching TRBD2 (5 bases). V dropped 3 bases and J dropped 5 bases, with 11 bases sitting between them. The germline gives CDR1 ENHRY, CDR2 SYGVKD. This CDR3 is built from 14 residues. As DNA, the CDR3 is TGTGCCATCAGTGACCCGGACTGGGACAATGAGCAGTTCTTC. Translating gives CAISDPDWDNEQFF.

The gene calls are TRBV9 and TRBJ1-2; no clear D. This CDR3 is built from 15 residues. V gave up 0 bases and J gave up 2 bases, with 11 bases separating them. Germline-derived CDR1 and CDR2 are SGDLS and YYNGEE. As DNA, the CDR3 is TGTGCCAGCAGCGTAGTGATAGGGAAAAACTATGGCTACACCTTC. Residues: CASSVVIGKNYGYTF.

The gene calls are TRBV3-1 and TRBJ2-7; TRBD2 agrees at 11 bases. The V gene end was trimmed by 3 bases and the J gene end by 7 bases; junction bases not matched to a gene: 14. Germline values: CDR1 LGHDT, CDR2 YNNKEL (reference sequence). The CDR3 has 17 amino acids. This CDR3 reads CASSHKVGTSGWNEQYF. The DNA for the CDR3 is TGTGCCAGCAGCCACAAGGTCGGGACTAGCGGATGGAATGAGCAGTACTTC.